This T cell receptor beta chain is from a study of CD8+ T cells in alopecia areata. Findings and caveats of the study: Resident alphabeta T-cell populations of normal skin are likewise subject to sequencing in scalp samples.

Concerning this clone itself: The antigen remains undetermined.

CDR1 and CDR2 (germline): SQVTM, ANQGSEA. CDR3 length equals 13 residues. Trimming stripped 7 bases from V and 2 bases from J, with 14 bases between. In each case, RNA was isolated and then reverse transcribed into cDNA as the sequencing template. Measured with immunoSEQ multiplex PCR; TCRdb has only the in-frame clones, and not every one. The repertoire holds 140,000 to 150,000 clones, with over 45% as singletons. The sequence was obtained from a human donor with alopecia areata. This sequence joins TRBV29-1 and TRBJ1-2; D is unclear. Sequences were obtained from CD4+ T cells sorted from blood. The CDR3 sequence is CSAGRGANYGYTF. The CDR3 region has the DNA TGCAGCGCTGGGCGGGGAGCGAACTATGGCTACACCTTC. The variable domain in full, completed from reference TRBV29-1 and TRBJ1-2, reads SAVISQKPSRDICQRGTSLTIQCQVDSQVTMMFWYRQQPGQSLTLIATANQGSEATYESGFVIDKFPISRPNLTFSTLTVSNMSPEDSSIYLCSAGRGANYGYTFGSGTRLTVV.